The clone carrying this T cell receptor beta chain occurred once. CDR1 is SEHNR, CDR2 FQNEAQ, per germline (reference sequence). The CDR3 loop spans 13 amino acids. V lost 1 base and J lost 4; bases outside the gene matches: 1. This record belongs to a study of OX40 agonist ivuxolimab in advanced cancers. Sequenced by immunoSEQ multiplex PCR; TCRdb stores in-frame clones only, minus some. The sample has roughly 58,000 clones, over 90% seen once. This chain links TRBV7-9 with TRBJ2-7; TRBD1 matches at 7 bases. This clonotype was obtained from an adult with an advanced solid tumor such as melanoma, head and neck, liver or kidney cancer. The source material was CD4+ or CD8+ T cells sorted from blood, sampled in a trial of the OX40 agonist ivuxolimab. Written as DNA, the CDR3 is TGTGCCAGCAGCTTAGTGGGACAGTACGAGCAGTACTTC. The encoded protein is CASSLVGQYEQYF. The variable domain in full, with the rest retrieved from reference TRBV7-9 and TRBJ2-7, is DTGVSQNPRHKITKRGQNVTFRCDPISEHNRLYWYRQTLGQGPEFLTYFQNEAQLEKSRLLSDRFSAERPKGSFSTLEIQRTEQGDSAMYLCASSLVGQYEQYFGPGTRLTVT.